A few counts support the clone carrying this T cell receptor (beta chain). The sample belongs to a study of blood T cell repertoires in COVID-19. Study-level background: PBMCs, B-cell-depleted T cells, or T cells were the source of the cDNA or gDNA that made up the material.

Those enrolled, adults aged about 18 to 89 years, came from under 25 US areas. Participants' own reports of clinical history determined their cohort assignment. Recovered status in Cohort 3 required two negative PCRs, clearance, or symptom resolution. The assay was immunoSEQ multiplex PCR, and TCRdb's table has in-frame clones only and misses some. Here the sample spans about 170,000 clones, about nine tenths being singletons. Germline V gene lookup returns CDR1 LNHDA and CDR2 SQIVND (reference sequence). This CDR3 is built from 16 residues. The V end lost 1 base, the J end lost 0 bases, and 9 bases lay between the germline ends.

J is TRBJ2-2 and V is TRBV19; TRBD2 might be the D (5 bases). What was sequenced was PBMCs or T cells enriched from blood (not recorded which). This TCR derives from a woman between 18 and 29 years old who had recovered from COVID-19. This CDR3 is CASSIVSGANTGELFF. DNA for the CDR3: TGTGCCAGTAGTATAGTAAGCGGCGCGAACACCGGGGAGCTGTTTTTT.